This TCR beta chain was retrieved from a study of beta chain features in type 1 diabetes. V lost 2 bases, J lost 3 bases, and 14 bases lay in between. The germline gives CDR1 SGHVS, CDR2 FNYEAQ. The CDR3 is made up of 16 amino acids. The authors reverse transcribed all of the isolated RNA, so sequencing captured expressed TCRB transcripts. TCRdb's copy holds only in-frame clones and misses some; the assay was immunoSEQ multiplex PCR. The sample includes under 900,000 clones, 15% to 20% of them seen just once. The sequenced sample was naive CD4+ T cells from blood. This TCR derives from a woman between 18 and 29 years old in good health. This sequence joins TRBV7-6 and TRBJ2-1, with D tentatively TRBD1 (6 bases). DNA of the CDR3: TGTGCCAGCAGCTTAAAGACCGGGACAAACTACAATGAGCAGTTCTTC. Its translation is CASSLKTGTNYNEQFF.